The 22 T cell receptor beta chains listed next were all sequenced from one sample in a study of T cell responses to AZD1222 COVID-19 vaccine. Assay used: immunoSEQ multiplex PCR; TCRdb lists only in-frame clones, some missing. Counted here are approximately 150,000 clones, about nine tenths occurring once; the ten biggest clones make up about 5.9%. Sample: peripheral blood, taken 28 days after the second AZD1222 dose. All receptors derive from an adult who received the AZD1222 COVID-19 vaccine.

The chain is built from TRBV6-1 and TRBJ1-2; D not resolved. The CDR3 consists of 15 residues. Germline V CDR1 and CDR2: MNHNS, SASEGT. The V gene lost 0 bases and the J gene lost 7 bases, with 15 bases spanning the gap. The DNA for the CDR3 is TGTGCCAGCAGTGAAGCGCTGGCAGTACGCGGTGGCTACACCTTC. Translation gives CASSEALAVRGGYTF.

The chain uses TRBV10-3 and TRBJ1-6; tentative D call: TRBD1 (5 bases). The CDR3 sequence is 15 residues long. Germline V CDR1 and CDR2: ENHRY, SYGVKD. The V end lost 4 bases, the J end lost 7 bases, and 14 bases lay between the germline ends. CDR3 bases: TGTGCCATCAGTGGGCCCGGGGCCAGGAATTCACCCCTCCACTTT. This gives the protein CAISGPGARNSPLHF.

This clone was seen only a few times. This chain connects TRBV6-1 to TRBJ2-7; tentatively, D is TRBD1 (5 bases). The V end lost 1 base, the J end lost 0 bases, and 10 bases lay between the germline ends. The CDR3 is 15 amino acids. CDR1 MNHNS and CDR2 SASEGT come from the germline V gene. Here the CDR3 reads CASSEGQGTSYEQYF. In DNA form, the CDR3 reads TGTGCCAGCAGTGAAGGGCAGGGCACCTCCTACGAGCAGTACTTC.

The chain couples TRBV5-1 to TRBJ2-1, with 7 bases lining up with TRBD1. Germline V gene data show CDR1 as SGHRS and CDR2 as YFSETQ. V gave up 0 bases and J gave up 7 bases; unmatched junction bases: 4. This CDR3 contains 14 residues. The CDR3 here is CASSLEQQGNEQFF. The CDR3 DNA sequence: TGCGCCAGCAGCTTGGAACAACAGGGGAATGAGCAGTTCTTC.

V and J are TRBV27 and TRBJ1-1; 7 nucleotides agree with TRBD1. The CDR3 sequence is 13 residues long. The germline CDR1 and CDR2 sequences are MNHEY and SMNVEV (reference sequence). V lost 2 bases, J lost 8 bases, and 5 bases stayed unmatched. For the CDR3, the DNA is TGTGCCAGCAGTTTAGGAGAGGGGGCAGAAGCTTTCTTT. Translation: CASSLGEGAEAFF.

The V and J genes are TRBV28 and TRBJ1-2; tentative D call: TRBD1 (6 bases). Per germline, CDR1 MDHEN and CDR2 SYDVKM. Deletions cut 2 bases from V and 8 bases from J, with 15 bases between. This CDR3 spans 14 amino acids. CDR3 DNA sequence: TGTGCCAGCAGTTTAGGGGCCGGGACAATCGGCTACACCTTC. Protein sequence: CASSLGAGTIGYTF.

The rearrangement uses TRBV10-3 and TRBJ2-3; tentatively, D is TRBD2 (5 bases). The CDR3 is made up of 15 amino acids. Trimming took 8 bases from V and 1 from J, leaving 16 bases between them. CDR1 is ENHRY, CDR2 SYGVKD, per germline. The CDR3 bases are TGTGCCATCGCCGCACGTGGGAGTGGCACAGATACGCAGTATTTT. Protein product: CAIAARGSGTDTQYF.

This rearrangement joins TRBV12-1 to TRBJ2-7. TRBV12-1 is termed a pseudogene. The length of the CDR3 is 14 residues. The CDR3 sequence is CASSFYAHSYEQYF. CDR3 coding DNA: TGTGCCAGCAGCTTTTACGCCCACTCCTACGAGCAGTACTTC.

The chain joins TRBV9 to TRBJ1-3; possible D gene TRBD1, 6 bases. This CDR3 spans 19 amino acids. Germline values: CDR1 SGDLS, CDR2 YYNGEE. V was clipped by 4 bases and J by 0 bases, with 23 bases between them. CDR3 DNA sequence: TGTGCCAGCAGCCATCTCCTCACAGGGAGAGAGTACTCTGGAAACACCATATATTTT. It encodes CASSHLLTGREYSGNTIYF.

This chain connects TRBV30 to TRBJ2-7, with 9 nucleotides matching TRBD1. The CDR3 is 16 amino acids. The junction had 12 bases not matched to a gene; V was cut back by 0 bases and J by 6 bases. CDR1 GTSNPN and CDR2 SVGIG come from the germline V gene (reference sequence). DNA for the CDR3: TGTGCCTGGAGTGTAAGGGGGACAGGGCTGCGCGGCGAGCAGTACTTC. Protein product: CAWSVRGTGLRGEQYF.

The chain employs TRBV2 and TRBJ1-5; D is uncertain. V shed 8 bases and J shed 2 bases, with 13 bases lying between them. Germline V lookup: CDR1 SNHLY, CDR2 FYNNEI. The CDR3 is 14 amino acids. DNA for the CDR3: TGTGCCAGCGGAGGACGGGCGGGCAATCAGCCCCAGCATTTT. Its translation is CASGGRAGNQPQHF.

The CDR3 region is CASRYRVRNEKLFF. The CDR3 nucleotides read TGTGCCAGTCGCTACAGGGTCCGGAATGAAAAACTGTTTTTT. The rearrangement links TRBV19 to TRBJ1-4, with D perhaps TRBD1 (6 bases). The CDR3 totals 14 residues. V was cut by 8 bases and J by 5 bases, with 15 bases left in between. From germline, CDR1 is LNHDA and CDR2 SQIVND (reference sequence).

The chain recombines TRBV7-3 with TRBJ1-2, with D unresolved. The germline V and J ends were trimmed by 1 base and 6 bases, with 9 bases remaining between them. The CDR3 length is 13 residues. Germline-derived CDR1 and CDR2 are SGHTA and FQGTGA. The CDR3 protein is CASSLRGWDGYTF. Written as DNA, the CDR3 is TGTGCCAGCAGCTTAAGAGGATGGGATGGCTACACCTTC.

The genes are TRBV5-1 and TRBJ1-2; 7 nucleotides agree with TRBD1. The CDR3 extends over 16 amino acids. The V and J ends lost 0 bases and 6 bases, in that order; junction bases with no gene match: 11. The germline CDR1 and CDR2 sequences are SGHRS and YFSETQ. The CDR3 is CASSLDAAGTADGYTF. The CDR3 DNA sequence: TGCGCCAGCAGCTTGGATGCCGCCGGGACAGCGGATGGCTACACCTTC.

In DNA, the CDR3 is TGTGCCACCAGTGCTTCGATGGGGAATACCGGGGAGCTGTTTTTT. Protein: CATSASMGNTGELFF. The chain couples TRBV24-1 to TRBJ2-2, with D uncertain. CDR1 and CDR2 from the germline V gene are KGHDR and SFDVKD. This CDR3 is 15 amino acids long. The V end lost 5 bases, the J end lost 5 bases, and 14 bases lay between the germline ends.

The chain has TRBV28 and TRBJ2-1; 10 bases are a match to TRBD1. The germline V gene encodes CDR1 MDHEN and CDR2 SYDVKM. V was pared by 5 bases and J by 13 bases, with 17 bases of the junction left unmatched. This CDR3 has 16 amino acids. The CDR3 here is CASSAPGTGEGPGQFF. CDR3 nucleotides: TGTGCCAGCAGTGCCCCCGGGACAGGGGAAGGCCCGGGTCAGTTCTTC.

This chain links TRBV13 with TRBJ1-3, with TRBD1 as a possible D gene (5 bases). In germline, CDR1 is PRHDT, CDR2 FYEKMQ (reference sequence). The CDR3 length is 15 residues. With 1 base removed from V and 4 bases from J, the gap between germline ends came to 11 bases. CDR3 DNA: TGTGCCAGCAGCTTAGTCGGGGGAGCCGGAAACACCATATATTTT. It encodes CASSLVGGAGNTIYF.

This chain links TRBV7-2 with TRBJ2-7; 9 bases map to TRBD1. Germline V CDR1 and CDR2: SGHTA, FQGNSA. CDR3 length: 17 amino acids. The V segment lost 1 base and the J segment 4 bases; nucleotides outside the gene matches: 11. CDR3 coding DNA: TGTGCCAGCAGCTTAGAAGGTTGGGGGACAGGGATGTACGAGCAGTACTTC. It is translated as CASSLEGWGTGMYEQYF.

In DNA, the CDR3 is TGTGCCAGCAGTTTAGAGGCCTATAATTCACCCCTCCACTTT. Translated, it gives CASSLEAYNSPLHF. V and J are TRBV27 and TRBJ1-6; D call uncertain. The CDR3 consists of 14 residues. V was pared by 2 bases and J by 2 bases, with 4 bases between. From germline, CDR1 is MNHEY and CDR2 SMNVEV (reference sequence).

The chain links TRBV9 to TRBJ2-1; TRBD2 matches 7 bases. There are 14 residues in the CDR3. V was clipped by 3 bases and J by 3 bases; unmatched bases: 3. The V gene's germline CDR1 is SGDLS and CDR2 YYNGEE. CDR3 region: CASSGSGGYNEQFF. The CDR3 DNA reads TGTGCCAGCAGCGGTTCGGGGGGCTACAATGAGCAGTTCTTC.

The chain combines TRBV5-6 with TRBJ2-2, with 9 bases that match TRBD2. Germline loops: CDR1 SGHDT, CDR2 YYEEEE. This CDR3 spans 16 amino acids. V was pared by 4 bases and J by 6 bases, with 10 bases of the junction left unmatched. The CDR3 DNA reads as TGTGCCAGCAGCCCCCGACGTAGCGGGAGTCCCGGGGAGCTGTTTTTT. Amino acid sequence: CASSPRRSGSPGELFF. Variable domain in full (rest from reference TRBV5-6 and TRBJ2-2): DAGVTQSPTHLIKTRGQQVTLRCSPKSGHDTVSWYQQALGQGPQFIFQYYEEEERQRGNFPDRFSGHQFPNYSSELNVNALLLGDSALYLCASSPRRSGSPGELFFGEGSRLTVL.

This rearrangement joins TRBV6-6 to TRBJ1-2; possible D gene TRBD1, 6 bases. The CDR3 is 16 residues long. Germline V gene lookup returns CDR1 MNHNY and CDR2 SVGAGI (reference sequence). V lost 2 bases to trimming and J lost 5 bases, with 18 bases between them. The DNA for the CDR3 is TGTGCCAGCAGTTACCCTGCTCGGGGGGGCCGGTATGGCTACACCTTC. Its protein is CASSYPARGGRYGYTF.